Here is one TCR beta chain with its context. The antigen remains undetermined. This sample stems from a study of CD8+CD57+ T cells in acquired aplastic anemia. For the study at large: Each DNA sample taken from sorted CD4+ and CD8+ cells came to 3 to 4 ug on average.

For CDR3 and TCR beta VDJ profiling, genomic DNA was the template used. TCRdb used MiXCR to reprocess the reads, holding one entry per CDR3 protein. The data contain some 200,000 distinct CDR3 sequences, just under 50% of them singletons. The CDR3 loop spans 13 amino acids. Germline CDR1 SGHTA, CDR2 FQGTGA. The junction had 4 bases not matched to a gene; V was cut back by 5 bases and J by 5 bases. Study-wide points: Shared by patients and controls, roughly 28 CD8+ CDR3s were abundant in patients. CD8+ Simpson's diversity in patients was not significantly different from that in controls.

Patients who underwent sequencing had shown CD8+CD57+ cell expansion by flow cytometry. Blood sampling was performed on the patients, and none of them had received therapy by then. The specimen sequenced was sorted CD4+, CD8+, or CD8+CD57+ T cells (not recorded which) from PBMCs. The rearrangement joins TRBV7-3 to TRBJ2-7; 9 bases map to TRBD1. This receptor was obtained from a human donor with aplastic anemia. This chain's CDR3 is CASSLTGGHEQYF. CDR3 DNA: TGTGCCAGCAGCCTCACAGGGGGCCACGAGCAGTACTTC.